This entry lists 21 T cell receptor beta chains sequenced from one sample in a study of somatic mutations in cytotoxic T cells in rheumatoid arthritis. The data were produced by immunoSEQ multiplex PCR, yet TCRdb's version contains in-frame clones alone and is incomplete. The sample has approximately 15,000 clones; about 80% are singletons. The specimen was CD8+ T cells sorted from blood. The source is an adult with rheumatoid arthritis.

This clone ranks as medium-sized. V is TRBV19 and J is TRBJ1-5; D is undetermined. CDR1 and CDR2 from the germline V gene are LNHDA and SQIVND (reference sequence). CDR3 length: 14 residues. V was shortened by 2 bases and J by 4 bases, with 9 bases between the two germline ends. CDR3 protein: CASSIMNANQPQHF. The CDR3 DNA is TGTGCCAGTAGTATAATGAATGCAAATCAGCCCCAGCATTTT.

The V and J genes are TRBV5-8 and TRBJ2-5, with D perhaps matching TRBD1 (5 bases). CDR3 length: 13 amino acids. With 0 bases removed from V and 2 bases from J, the gap between germline ends came to 5 bases. Germline CDR1 SGHTS, CDR2 YDEGEE. CDR3 sequence reads: CASSLDRQETQYF. The CDR3 nucleotides read TGTGCCAGCAGCTTGGACAGGCAAGAGACCCAGTACTTC. The full variable domain, completed using reference TRBV5-8 and TRBJ2-5, is EAGVTQSPTHLIKTRGQQATLRCSPISGHTSVYWYQQALGLGLQFLLWYDEGEERNRGNFPPRFSGRQFPNYSSELNVNALELEDSALYLCASSLDRQETQYFGPGTRLLVL.

The chain links TRBV27 to TRBJ2-1; D may be TRBD2 (6 bases). V was pared by 2 bases and J by 12 bases, with 11 bases between. The CDR3 totals 12 residues. In germline, CDR1 is MNHEY, CDR2 SMNVEV (reference sequence). CDR3 DNA: TGTGCCAGCAGTTTACTTGGGGGAGGGCAGTTCTTC. It specifies CASSLLGGGQFF.

The V gene is TRBV2, the J gene TRBJ1-5, with TRBD1 identical over 7 bases. CDR3 length equals 15 residues. V gave up 6 bases and J gave up 5 bases; unmatched junction bases: 10. The germline gives CDR1 SNHLY, CDR2 FYNNEI. The CDR3 DNA reads TGTGCCAGCAGCGACCCAGGGGGACCCTATCAGCCCCAGCATTTT. Protein: CASSDPGGPYQPQHF.

V and J are TRBV5-4 and TRBJ2-7; D uncertain. Per germline, CDR1 SGHNT and CDR2 YYREEE (reference sequence). Trimming shortened V by 0 bases and J by 2 bases, and 6 bases separated the two germline ends. The CDR3 runs 13 residues. CDR3 sequence (DNA): TGTGCCAGCAGCTTGGAATCTACCTACGAGCAGTACTTC. Translation gives CASSLESTYEQYF.

The chain recombines TRBV2 with TRBJ1-1, with D tentatively TRBD1 (5 bases). Germline CDR1 and CDR2: SNHLY and FYNNEI. There are 13 residues in the CDR3. Trimming left V 6 bases short and J 1 base short, with 9 bases between. CDR3 sequence reads: CASRDGQNTEAFF. CDR3 DNA sequence: TGTGCCAGCAGAGACGGACAGAACACTGAAGCTTTCTTT.

The genes are TRBV2 and TRBJ2-1; D is perhaps TRBD2 (6 bases). The length of the CDR3 is 14 residues. CDR1 is SNHLY, CDR2 FYNNEI, per germline. V was clipped by 6 bases and J by 10 bases, with 19 bases between them. The DNA of the CDR3 is TGTGCCAGCAGATCCGGACTACCGTTCGGAGAGCAGTTCTTC. This gives the protein CASRSGLPFGEQFF. The full variable domain, with the rest looked up from reference TRBV2 and TRBJ2-1, is EPEVTQTPSHQVTQMGQEVILRCVPISNHLYFYWYRQILGQKVEFLVSFYNNEISEKSEIFDDQFSVERPDGSNFTLKIRSTKLEDSAMYFCASRSGLPFGEQFFGPGTRLTVL.

This clone was counted between two and nine times. The V gene is TRBV2, the J gene TRBJ2-7; the match to TRBD2 covers 12 bases. This CDR3 contains 16 residues. Germline V gene sequence: CDR1 SNHLY, CDR2 FYNNEI. V lost 0 bases, J lost 3 bases, and 3 bases stayed unmatched. The CDR3 sequence: CASSEALTSGSYEQYF. In DNA form, the CDR3 reads TGTGCCAGCAGTGAAGCGCTGACTAGCGGGAGCTACGAGCAGTACTTC. The full variable domain, with the rest looked up from reference TRBV2 and TRBJ2-7, is EPEVTQTPSHQVTQMGQEVILRCVPISNHLYFYWYRQILGQKVEFLVSFYNNEISEKSEIFDDQFSVERPDGSNFTLKIRSTKLEDSAMYFCASSEALTSGSYEQYFGPGTRLTVT.

V gene TRBV9 combines with J gene TRBJ2-1, with 7 bases that match TRBD1. The CDR3 length is 15 residues. J gave up 4 bases and V 4 bases, and 8 bases lay outside the gene matches. CDR1 SGDLS and CDR2 YYNGEE come from the germline V gene. CDR3 nucleotides: TGTGCCAGCAGCTCGCCGGGACAGTATTACAATGAGCAGTTCTTC. Translated, it gives CASSSPGQYYNEQFF.

The rearrangement joins TRBV6-4 to TRBJ1-2; D is ambiguous. The germline V and J ends were trimmed by 0 bases and 1 base, with 12 bases remaining between them. This CDR3 is 16 amino acids long. Per the germline V gene, CDR1 is MRHNA and CDR2 is SNTAGT. CDR3 residues: CASSDSPAELNYGYTF. Here the CDR3 DNA reads TGTGCCAGCAGTGACTCCCCGGCGGAACTTAACTATGGCTACACCTTC.

The chain links TRBV4-1 to TRBJ1-4, with D perhaps TRBD1 (5 bases). Per the germline V gene, CDR1 is MGHRA and CDR2 is YSYEKL. The CDR3 is made up of 14 amino acids. V was trimmed by 0 bases and J by 6 bases, leaving 8 bases between them. The CDR3 loop is CASSQDLGDEKLFF. The CDR3 nucleotides are TGCGCCAGCAGCCAAGATCTAGGGGATGAAAAACTGTTTTTT.

This clone was seen once. The chain has TRBV11-2 and TRBJ2-7; D possibly uses TRBD1 or TRBD2 (5 bases each). V was trimmed by 7 bases and J by 7 bases, leaving 11 bases between them. The CDR3 is 11 amino acids. CDR1 is SGHAT, CDR2 FQNNGV, per germline. CDR3 loop: CASTRWGEQYF. As DNA, the CDR3 is TGTGCCAGCACCCGATGGGGGGAGCAGTACTTC.

The chain is built from TRBV4-1 and TRBJ2-7, with a tentative D call TRBD2 (6 bases). CDR3 length: 15 amino acids. Trimming removed 0 bases from V and 2 bases from J, with 11 bases in between. Germline CDR1 is MGHRA and CDR2 is YSYEKL. DNA of the CDR3: TGCGCCAGCAGCCAAGATACGGGAGCACCCTACGAGCAGTACTTC. Translating gives CASSQDTGAPYEQYF.

This chain uses TRBV19 with TRBJ1-1; D ambiguous. Germline CDR1 and CDR2: LNHDA and SQIVND (reference sequence). The germline V and J ends were trimmed by 7 bases and 2 bases, with 8 bases remaining between them. CDR3 length equals 12 residues. CDR3 sequence (DNA): TGTGCCAGTATGTGGGGAAACACTGAAGCTTTCTTT. Translation gives CASMWGNTEAFF.

The rearrangement links TRBV7-2 to TRBJ2-4; 7 nucleotides match TRBD1. This CDR3 is built from 16 residues. Germline loops: CDR1 SGHTA, CDR2 FQGNSA. Unmatched junction bases numbered 6, after V lost 4 bases and J lost 0 bases. The chain's CDR3 is CASSSSGTVAKNIQYF. CDR3 bases: TGTGCCAGCAGCTCTTCCGGGACAGTAGCCAAAAACATTCAGTACTTC.

J is TRBJ1-1 and V is TRBV29-1, with D unresolved. Germline lookup yields CDR1 SQVTM and CDR2 ANQGSEA. Trimming pared 7 bases from V and 1 base from J, leaving 16 bases between. This CDR3 is 14 amino acids long. CDR3 sequence reads: CSADGTDQNTEAFF. CDR3 bases: TGCAGCGCTGACGGCACCGACCAGAACACTGAAGCTTTCTTT.

The genes are TRBV7-9 and TRBJ2-3; D gene uncertain. The CDR3 loop spans 16 amino acids. CDR1 is SEHNR, CDR2 FQNEAQ, per germline (reference sequence). Trimming stripped 7 bases from V and 0 bases from J, with 17 bases between. The CDR3 DNA sequence: TGTGCCAGCATCGTACTCCTTTCGGGCAGCACAGATACGCAGTATTTT. Translating it yields CASIVLLSGSTDTQYF.

This chain connects TRBV18 to TRBJ2-2; 7 bases are shared with TRBD1. Germline lookup yields CDR1 KGHSH and CDR2 LQKENI. The CDR3 runs 16 residues. Trimming cost V 3 bases and J 0 bases; bases outside gene matches: 4. The CDR3 DNA reads TGTGCCAGCTCACCGTGGGACAGTGCGAACACCGGGGAGCTGTTTTTT. Its translation: CASSPWDSANTGELFF. Drawing the rest from reference TRBV18 and TRBJ2-2, the complete variable domain is NAGVMQNPRHLVRRRGQEARLRCSPMKGHSHVYWYRQLPEEGLKFMVYLQKENIIDESGMPKERFSAEFPKEGPSILRIQQVVRGDSAAYFCASSPWDSANTGELFFGEGSRLTVL.

This clone was recorded once. The gene calls are TRBV14 and TRBJ1-1, with 9 bases identical to TRBD1. CDR1 and CDR2 (germline): SGHDN, FVKESK. The CDR3 totals 13 residues. Trimming at V came to 6 bases and at J to 6 bases, leaving 5 bases not matched to a gene. CDR3 region: CASRPQGAAEAFF. The CDR3 DNA reads as TGTGCCAGCAGACCACAGGGGGCAGCTGAAGCTTTCTTT.

This clone has only a few counts. The chain carries TRBV2 and TRBJ1-1; possible D gene TRBD1, 6 bases. Trimming took 8 bases from V and 0 from J, leaving 19 bases between them. The CDR3 runs to 16 residues. The V gene's germline CDR1 is SNHLY and CDR2 FYNNEI. The CDR3 protein is CASQGSGGPMNTEAFF. CDR3 nucleotide sequence: TGTGCCAGCCAGGGTTCGGGGGGGCCAATGAACACTGAAGCTTTCTTT. Looking up the rest from reference TRBV2 and TRBJ1-1 gives the full variable domain: EPEVTQTPSHQVTQMGQEVILRCVPISNHLYFYWYRQILGQKVEFLVSFYNNEISEKSEIFDDQFSVERPDGSNFTLKIRSTKLEDSAMYFCASQGSGGPMNTEAFFGQGTRLTVV.

The rearrangement links TRBV7-2 to TRBJ2-7, with a possible D match to TRBD1 (6 bases). The germline V and J ends were trimmed by 3 bases and 2 bases, with 11 bases remaining between them. Per the germline V gene, CDR1 is SGHTA and CDR2 is FQGNSA. The CDR3 extends over 14 amino acids. The CDR3 is CASSFPGVPYEQYF. Here the CDR3 DNA reads TGTGCCAGCAGCTTTCCAGGGGTCCCCTACGAGCAGTACTTC.